These 2 T cell receptor beta chains came from one sample sequenced in a study of CD8 T cells in Susac syndrome. Random hexamers were used to reverse transcribe an amount of roughly 0.5 to 1 ug RNA. Using its own MiXCR run on the immunoSEQ multiplex PCR reads, TCRdb lists one record per CDR3 protein. Of 55,000 to 85,000 distinct CDR3 sequences listed, over 90% are singletons. The sequenced sample was CD4+ T cells from PBMCs. The source of these receptors is a human donor with multiple sclerosis.

As for this clonotype: The conserved final phenylalanine or tryptophan is absent from the CDR3, which likely points to a read error. CDR3 coding DNA: TGCAGCGTTGTCCCCGGGACTGCAGGTGGGGAGACCCAGTACCTC. It specifies CSVVPGTAGGETQYL. The gene calls are TRBV29-1 and TRBJ2-5, with D perhaps matching TRBD2 (6 bases). Germline V gene data show CDR1 as SQVTM and CDR2 as ANQGSEA. Deletions cut 4 bases from V and 5 bases from J, with 20 bases between. The CDR3 contains 15 residues.

This clonotype was seen once. The chain combines TRBV11-1 with TRBJ2-1; D may be TRBD2 (6 bases). The CDR3 runs to 18 residues. V lost 2 bases, J lost 3 bases, and 20 bases lay in between. From germline, CDR1 is SGHAT and CDR2 FQDESV (reference sequence). CDR3 nucleotide sequence: TGTGCCAGCAGCTTACGATGGAGACCGGGACTCCTCTACAATGAGCAGTTCTTC. This gives the protein CASSLRWRPGLLYNEQFF. The full variable domain, rest sourced from reference TRBV11-1 and TRBJ2-1, is EAEVAQSPRYKITEKSQAVAFWCDPISGHATLYWYRQILGQGPELLVQFQDESVVDDSQLPKDRFSAERLKGVDSTLKIQPAELGDSAMYLCASSLRWRPGLLYNEQFFGPGTRLTVL.